This T cell receptor (beta chain) was recovered during a study of siplizumab effects on memory and regulatory T cells. The study's findings and limits: It seemed that naive T cells were more diverse than memory cells and were major contributors to the alloresponse.

Looked up from germline, CDR1 is SGHRS and CDR2 is YFSETQ. The CDR3 is 16 amino acids. V was shortened by 0 bases and J by 0 bases, with 9 bases between the two germline ends. As concerns this clone: The antigen is not known.

This table comes from immunoSEQ multiplex PCR, and its TCRdb copy is limited to in-frame clones, with some not included. The sample has tens of thousands of clones; under 95% are singletons. V usage is TRBV5-1 and J usage is TRBJ1-4; no clear D gene. The sample consisted of CD8+ T cells sorted from blood. This receptor was taken from a human donor in good health. The CDR3 reads CASSLGGFATNEKLFF. CDR3 nucleotide sequence: TGCGCCAGCAGCTTGGGAGGCTTTGCAACTAATGAAAAACTGTTTTTT. Full variable domain (missing parts from reference TRBV5-1 and TRBJ1-4): KAGVTQTPRYLIKTRGQQVTLSCSPISGHRSVSWYQQTPGQGLQFLFEYFSETQRNKGNFPGRFSGRQFSNSRSEMNVSTLELGDSALYLCASSLGGFATNEKLFFGSGTQLSVL.